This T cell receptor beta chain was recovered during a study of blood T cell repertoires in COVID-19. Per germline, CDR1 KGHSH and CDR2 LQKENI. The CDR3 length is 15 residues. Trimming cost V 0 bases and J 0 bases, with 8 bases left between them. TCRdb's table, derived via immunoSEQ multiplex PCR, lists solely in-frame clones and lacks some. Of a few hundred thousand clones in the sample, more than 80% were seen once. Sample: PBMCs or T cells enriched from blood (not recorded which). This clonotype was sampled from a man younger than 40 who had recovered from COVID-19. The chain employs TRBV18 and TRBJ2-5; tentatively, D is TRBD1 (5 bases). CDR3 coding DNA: TGTGCCAGCTCACCACCGGGCAGGGACCAAGAGACCCAGTACTTC. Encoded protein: CASSPPGRDQETQYF.